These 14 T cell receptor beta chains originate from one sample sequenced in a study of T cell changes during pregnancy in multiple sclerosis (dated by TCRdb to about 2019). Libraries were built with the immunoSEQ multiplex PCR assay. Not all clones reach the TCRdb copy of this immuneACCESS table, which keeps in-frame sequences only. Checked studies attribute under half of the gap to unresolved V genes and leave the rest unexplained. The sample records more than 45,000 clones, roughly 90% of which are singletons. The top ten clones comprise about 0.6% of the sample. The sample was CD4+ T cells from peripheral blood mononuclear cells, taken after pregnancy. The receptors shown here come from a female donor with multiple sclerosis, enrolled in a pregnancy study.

The CDR3 DNA reads TGTGCCAGCAGGGAAACAGGGTCGGGGAACACTGAAGCTTTCTTT. Encoded protein: CASRETGSGNTEAFF. This rearrangement joins TRBV2 to TRBJ1-1; perhaps TRBD1 as D (6 bases). Germline V gene lookup returns CDR1 SNHLY and CDR2 FYNNEI. Trimming pared 6 bases from V and 1 base from J, leaving 15 bases between. CDR3 length: 15 residues.

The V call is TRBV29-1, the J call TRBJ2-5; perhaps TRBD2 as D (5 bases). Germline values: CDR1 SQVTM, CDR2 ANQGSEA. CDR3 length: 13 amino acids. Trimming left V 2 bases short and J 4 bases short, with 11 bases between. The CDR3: CSVERLRGETQYF. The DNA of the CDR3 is TGCAGCGTTGAAAGACTCCGGGGAGAGACCCAGTACTTC. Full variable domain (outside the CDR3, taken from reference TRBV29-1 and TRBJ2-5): SAVISQKPSRDICQRGTSLTIQCQVDSQVTMMFWYRQQPGQSLTLIATANQGSEATYESGFVIDKFPISRPNLTFSTLTVSNMSPEDSSIYLCSVERLRGETQYFGPGTRLLVL.

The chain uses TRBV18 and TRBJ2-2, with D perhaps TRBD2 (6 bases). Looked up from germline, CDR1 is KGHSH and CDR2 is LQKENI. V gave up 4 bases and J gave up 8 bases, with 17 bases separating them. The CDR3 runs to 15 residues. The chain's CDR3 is CASSLQGSGAGELFF. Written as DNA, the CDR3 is TGTGCCAGCTCACTTCAGGGCTCGGGAGCGGGGGAGCTGTTTTTT.

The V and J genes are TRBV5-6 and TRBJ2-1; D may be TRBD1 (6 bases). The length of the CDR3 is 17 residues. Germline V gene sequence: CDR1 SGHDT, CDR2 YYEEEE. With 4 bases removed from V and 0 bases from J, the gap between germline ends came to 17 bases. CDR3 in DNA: TGTGCCAGCAGCCAGCTGAGGGGGTACAACTCCTACAATGAGCAGTTCTTC. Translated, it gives CASSQLRGYNSYNEQFF. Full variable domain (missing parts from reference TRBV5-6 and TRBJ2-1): DAGVTQSPTHLIKTRGQQVTLRCSPKSGHDTVSWYQQALGQGPQFIFQYYEEEERQRGNFPDRFSGHQFPNYSSELNVNALLLGDSALYLCASSQLRGYNSYNEQFFGPGTRLTVL.

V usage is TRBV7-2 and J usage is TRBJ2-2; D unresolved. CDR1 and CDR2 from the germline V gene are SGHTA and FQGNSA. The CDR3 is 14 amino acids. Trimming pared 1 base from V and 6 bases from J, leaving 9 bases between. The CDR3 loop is CASSLDSGSGELFF. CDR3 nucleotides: TGTGCCAGCAGCTTAGATTCCGGTTCCGGGGAGCTGTTTTTT.

The CDR3 region is CASSRLAPHEQYF. The CDR3 nucleotides are TGTGCCAGCAGTCGACTAGCACCCCACGAGCAGTACTTC. The chain joins TRBV28 to TRBJ2-7, with 7 bases identical to TRBD2. After removal of 5 bases from V and 5 bases from J, the junction contained 6 bases not matched to a gene. The CDR3 is 13 amino acids. Germline CDR1 is MDHEN and CDR2 is SYDVKM.

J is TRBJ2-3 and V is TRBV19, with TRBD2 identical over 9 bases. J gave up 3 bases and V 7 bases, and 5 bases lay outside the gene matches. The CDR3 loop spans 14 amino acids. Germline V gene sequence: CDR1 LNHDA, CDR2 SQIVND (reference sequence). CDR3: CASTLSGSTDTQYF. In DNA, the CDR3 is TGTGCCAGTACCCTTAGCGGGAGTACAGATACGCAGTATTTT.

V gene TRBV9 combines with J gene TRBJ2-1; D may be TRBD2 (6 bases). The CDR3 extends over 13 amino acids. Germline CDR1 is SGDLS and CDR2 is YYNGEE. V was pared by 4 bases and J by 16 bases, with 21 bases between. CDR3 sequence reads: CASSRSPGDGRFF. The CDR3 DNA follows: TGTGCCAGCAGCCGTAGCCCCGGGGACGGGAGATTCTTC.

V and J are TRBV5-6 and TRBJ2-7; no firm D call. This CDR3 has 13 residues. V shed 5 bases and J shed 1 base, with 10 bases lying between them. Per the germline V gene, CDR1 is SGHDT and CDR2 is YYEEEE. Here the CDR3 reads CASSPGQSYEQYF. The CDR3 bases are TGTGCCAGCAGTCCGGGTCAATCCTACGAGCAGTACTTC.

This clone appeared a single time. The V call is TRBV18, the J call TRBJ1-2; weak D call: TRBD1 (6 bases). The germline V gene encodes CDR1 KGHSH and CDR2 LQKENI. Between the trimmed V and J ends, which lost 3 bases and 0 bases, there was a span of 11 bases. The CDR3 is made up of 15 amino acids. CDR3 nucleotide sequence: TGTGCCAGCTCACCTGGACAGCTGACTAACTATGGCTACACCTTC. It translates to CASSPGQLTNYGYTF.

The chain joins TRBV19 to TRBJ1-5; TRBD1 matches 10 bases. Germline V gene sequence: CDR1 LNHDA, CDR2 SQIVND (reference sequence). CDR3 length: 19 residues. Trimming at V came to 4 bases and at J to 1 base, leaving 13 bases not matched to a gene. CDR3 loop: CASSTRDRGGHGSNQPQHF. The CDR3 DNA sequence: TGTGCCAGTAGTACCCGGGACAGGGGTGGCCATGGGAGCAATCAGCCCCAGCATTTT.

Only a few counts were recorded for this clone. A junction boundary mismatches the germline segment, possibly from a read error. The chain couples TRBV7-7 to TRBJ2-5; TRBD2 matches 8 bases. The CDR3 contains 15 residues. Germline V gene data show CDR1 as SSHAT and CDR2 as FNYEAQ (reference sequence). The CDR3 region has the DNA TGTGCTAGCAGCCCGACCGGGAGGGCCGGGGAGACCCAGTACTTC. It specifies CASSPTGRAGETQYF.

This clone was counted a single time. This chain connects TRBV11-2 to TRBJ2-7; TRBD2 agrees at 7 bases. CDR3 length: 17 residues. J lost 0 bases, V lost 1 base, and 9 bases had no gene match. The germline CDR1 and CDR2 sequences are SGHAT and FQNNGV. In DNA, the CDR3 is TGTGCCAGCAGCTTAGGGAATCTGCGGGACTACTCCTACGAGCAGTACTTC. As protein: CASSLGNLRDYSYEQYF. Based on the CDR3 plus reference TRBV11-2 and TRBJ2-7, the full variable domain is EAGVAQSPRYKIIEKRQSVAFWCNPISGHATLYWYQQILGQGPKLLIQFQNNGVVDDSQLPKDRFSAERLKGVDSTLKIQPAKLEDSAVYLCASSLGNLRDYSYEQYFGPGTRLTVT.

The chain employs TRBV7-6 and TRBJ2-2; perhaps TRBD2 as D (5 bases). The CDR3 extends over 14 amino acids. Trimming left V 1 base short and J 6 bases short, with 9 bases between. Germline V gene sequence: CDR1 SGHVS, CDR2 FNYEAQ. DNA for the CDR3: TGTGCCAGCAGCTTAGTTGGAGGTGCCGGGGAGCTGTTTTTT. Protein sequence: CASSLVGGAGELFF.